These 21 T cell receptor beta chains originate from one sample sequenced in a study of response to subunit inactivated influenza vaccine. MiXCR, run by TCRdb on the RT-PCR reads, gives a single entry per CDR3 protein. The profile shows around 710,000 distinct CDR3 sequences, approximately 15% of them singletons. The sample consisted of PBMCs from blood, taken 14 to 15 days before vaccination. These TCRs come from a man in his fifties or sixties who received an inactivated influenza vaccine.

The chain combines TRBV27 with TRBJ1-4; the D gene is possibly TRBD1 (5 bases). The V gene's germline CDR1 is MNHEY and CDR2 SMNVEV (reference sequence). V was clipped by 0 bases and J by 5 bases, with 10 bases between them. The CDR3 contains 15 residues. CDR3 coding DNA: TGTGCCAGCAGTTTATCGGGACCTTCGAATGAAAAACTGTTTTTT. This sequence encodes CASSLSGPSNEKLFF.

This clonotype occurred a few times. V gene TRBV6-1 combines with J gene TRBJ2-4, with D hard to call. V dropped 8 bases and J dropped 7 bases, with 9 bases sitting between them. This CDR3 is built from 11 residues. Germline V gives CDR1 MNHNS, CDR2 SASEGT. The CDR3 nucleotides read TGTGCCAGCCGTCTGGGGAACATTCAGTACTTC. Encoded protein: CASRLGNIQYF.

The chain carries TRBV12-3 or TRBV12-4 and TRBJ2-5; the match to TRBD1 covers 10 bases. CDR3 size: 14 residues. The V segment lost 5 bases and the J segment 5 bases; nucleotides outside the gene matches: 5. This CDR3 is CASSHDRGRETQYF. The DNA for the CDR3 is TGTGCCAGCAGTCATGACAGGGGGCGTGAGACCCAGTACTTC.

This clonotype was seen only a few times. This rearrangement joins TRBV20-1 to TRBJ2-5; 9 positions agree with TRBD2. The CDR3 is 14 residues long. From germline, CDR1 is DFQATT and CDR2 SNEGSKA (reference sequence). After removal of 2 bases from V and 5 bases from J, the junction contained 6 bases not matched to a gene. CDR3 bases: TGCAGTGCTAGACCGACTAGCGGCTGGGAGACCCAGTACTTC. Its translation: CSARPTSGWETQYF.

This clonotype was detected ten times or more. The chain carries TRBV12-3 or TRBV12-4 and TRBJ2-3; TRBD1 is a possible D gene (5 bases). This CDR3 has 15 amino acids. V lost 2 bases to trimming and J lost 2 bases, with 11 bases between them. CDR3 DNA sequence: TGTGCCAGCAGTTTAAGGCAGGGTAACACAGATACGCAGTATTTT. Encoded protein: CASSLRQGNTDTQYF.

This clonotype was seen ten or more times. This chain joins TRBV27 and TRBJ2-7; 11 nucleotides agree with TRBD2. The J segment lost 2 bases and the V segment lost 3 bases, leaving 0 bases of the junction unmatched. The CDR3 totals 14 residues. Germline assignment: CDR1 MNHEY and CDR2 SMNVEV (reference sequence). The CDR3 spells CASSFSGGAYEQYF. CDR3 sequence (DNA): TGTGCCAGCAGTTTTAGCGGGGGGGCCTACGAGCAGTACTTC.

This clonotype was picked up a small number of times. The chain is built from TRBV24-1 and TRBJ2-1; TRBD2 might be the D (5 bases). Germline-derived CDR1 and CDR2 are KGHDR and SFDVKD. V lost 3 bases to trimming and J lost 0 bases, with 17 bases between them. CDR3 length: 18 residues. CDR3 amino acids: CATSDGFLSASSYNEQFF. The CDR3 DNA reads TGTGCCACCAGTGATGGTTTCCTTAGCGCTAGCTCCTACAATGAGCAGTTCTTC.

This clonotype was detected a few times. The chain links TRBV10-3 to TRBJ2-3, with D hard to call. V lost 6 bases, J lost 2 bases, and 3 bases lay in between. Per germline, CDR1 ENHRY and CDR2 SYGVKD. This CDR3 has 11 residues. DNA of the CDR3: TGTGCCATCAGGAACACAGATACGCAGTATTTT. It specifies CAIRNTDTQYF.

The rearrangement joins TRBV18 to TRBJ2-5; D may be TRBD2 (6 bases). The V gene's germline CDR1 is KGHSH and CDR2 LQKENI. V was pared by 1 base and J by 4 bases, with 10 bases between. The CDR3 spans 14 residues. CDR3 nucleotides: TGTGCCAGCTCACCACTAACTAGCAGAGAGACCCAGTACTTC. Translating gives CASSPLTSRETQYF.

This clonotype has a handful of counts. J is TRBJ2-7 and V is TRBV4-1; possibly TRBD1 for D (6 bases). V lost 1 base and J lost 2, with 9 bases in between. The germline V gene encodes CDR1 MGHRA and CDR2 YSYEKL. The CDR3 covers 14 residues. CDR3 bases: TGCGCCAGCAGCCAAGGACAGGCCGCCTACGAGCAGTACTTC. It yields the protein CASSQGQAAYEQYF.

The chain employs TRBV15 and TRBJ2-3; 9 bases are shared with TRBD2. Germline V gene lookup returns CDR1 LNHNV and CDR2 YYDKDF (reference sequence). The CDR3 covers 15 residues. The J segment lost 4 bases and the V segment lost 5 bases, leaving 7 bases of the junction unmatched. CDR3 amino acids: CATSRIAGVADTQYF. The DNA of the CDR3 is TGTGCCACCAGCCGTATAGCGGGAGTGGCAGATACGCAGTATTTT.

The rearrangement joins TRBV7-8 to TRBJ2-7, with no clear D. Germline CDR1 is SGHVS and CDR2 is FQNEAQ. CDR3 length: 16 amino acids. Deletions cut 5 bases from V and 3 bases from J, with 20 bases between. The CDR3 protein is CASSIVFSGILYEQYF. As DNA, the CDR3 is TGTGCCAGCAGCATTGTCTTCTCAGGAATCCTCTACGAGCAGTACTTC. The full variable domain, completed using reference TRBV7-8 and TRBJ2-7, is GAGVSQSPRYKVAKRGQDVALRCDPISGHVSLFWYQQALGQGPEFLTYFQNEAQLDKSGLPSDRFFAERPEGSVSTLKIQRTQQEDSAVYLCASSIVFSGILYEQYFGPGTRLTVT.

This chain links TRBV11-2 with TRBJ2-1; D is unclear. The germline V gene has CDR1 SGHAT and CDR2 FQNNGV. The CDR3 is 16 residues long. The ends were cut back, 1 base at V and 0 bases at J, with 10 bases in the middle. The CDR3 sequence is CASSLVTWSSYNEQFF. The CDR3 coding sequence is TGTGCCAGCAGCTTAGTTACGTGGAGCTCCTACAATGAGCAGTTCTTC.

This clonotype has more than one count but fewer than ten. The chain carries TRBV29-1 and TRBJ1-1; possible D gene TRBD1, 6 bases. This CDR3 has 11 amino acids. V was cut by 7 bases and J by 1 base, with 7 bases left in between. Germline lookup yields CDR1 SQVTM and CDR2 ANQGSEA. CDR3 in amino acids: CSADRNTEAFF. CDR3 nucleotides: TGCAGCGCGGACAGGAACACTGAAGCTTTCTTT.

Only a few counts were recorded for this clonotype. The CDR3 coding sequence is TGTGCCTGGAGGGAGGGAAGCACAGATACGCAGTATTTT. Its translation is CAWREGSTDTQYF. The rearrangement links TRBV30 to TRBJ2-3; possibly TRBD2 for D (6 bases). The CDR3 covers 13 residues. Germline CDR1 is GTSNPN and CDR2 is SVGIG (reference sequence). V gave up 3 bases and J gave up 0 bases, with 7 bases separating them.

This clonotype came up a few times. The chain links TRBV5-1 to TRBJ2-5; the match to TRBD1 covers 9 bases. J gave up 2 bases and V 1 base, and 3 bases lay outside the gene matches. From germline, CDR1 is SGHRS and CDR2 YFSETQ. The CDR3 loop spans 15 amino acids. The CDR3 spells CASSLQGTGQETQYF. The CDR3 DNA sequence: TGCGCCAGCAGCTTGCAGGGGACAGGGCAAGAGACCCAGTACTTC.

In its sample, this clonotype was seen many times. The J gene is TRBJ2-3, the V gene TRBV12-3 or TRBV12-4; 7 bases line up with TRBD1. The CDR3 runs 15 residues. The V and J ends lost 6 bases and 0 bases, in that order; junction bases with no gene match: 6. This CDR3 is CASSPGQPSTDTQYF. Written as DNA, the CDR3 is TGTGCCAGCAGCCCGGGACAGCCTAGCACAGATACGCAGTATTTT.

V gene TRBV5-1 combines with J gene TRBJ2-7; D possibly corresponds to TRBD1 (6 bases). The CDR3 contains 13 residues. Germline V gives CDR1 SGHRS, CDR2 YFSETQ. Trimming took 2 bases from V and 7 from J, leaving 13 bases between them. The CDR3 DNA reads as TGCGCCAGCAGCTTAGAACAGGGTAGTGAGCAGTACTTC. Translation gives CASSLEQGSEQYF.

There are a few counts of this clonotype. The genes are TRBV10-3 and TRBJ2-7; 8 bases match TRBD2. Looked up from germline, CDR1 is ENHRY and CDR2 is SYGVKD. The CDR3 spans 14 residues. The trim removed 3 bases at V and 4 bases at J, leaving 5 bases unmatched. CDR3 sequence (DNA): TGTGCCATCAGTGATCCGGGACTAGGTTACGAGCAGTACTTC. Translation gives CAISDPGLGYEQYF.

The CDR3 nucleotides read TGTGCCAGCAGTTCCTCCTCTTCCCAGGGGGCTAAGGTTGACGGAGAGACCCAGTACTTC. This translates into CASSSSSSQGAKVDGETQYF. This chain uses TRBV25-1 with TRBJ2-5; TRBD1 matches 8 bases. With V trimmed by 5 bases and J by 4 bases, 24 bases remained unmatched. CDR1 and CDR2 (germline): MGHDK, SYGVNS. The CDR3 has 20 amino acids.

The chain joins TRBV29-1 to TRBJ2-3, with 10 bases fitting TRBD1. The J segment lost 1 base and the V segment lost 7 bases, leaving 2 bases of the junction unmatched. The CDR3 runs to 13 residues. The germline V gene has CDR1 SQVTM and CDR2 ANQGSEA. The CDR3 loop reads CSAGQGGTDTQYF. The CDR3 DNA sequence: TGCAGCGCCGGACAGGGGGGCACAGATACGCAGTATTTT.